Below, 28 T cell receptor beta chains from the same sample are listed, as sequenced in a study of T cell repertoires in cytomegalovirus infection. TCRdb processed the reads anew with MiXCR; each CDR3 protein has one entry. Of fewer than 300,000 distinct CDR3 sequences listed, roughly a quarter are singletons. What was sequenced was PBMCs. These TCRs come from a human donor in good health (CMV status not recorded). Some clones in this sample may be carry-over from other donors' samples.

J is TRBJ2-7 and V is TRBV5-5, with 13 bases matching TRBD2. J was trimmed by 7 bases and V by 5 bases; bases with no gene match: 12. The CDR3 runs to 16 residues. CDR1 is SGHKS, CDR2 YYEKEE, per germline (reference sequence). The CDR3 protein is CASSSLGLAGAPEQYF. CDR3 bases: TGTGCCAGCAGTTCTCTCGGACTAGCGGGAGCACCGGAGCAGTACTTC.

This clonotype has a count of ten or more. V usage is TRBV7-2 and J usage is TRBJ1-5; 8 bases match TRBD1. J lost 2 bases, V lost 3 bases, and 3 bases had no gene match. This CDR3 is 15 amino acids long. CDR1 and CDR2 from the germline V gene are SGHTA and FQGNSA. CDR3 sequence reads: CASSFDRGGNQPQHF. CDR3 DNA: TGTGCCAGCAGCTTCGACAGGGGAGGCAATCAGCCCCAGCATTTT. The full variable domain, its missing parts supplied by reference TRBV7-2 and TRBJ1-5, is GAGVSQSPSNKVTEKGKDVELRCDPISGHTALYWYRQSLGQGLEFLIYFQGNSAPDKSGLPSDRFSAERTGGSVSTLTIQRTQQEDSAVYLCASSFDRGGNQPQHFGDGTRLSIL.

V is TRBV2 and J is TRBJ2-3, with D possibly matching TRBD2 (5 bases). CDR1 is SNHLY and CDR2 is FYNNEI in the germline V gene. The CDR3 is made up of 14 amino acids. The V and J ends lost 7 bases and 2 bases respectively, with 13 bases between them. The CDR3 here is CASIRGRDTDTQYF. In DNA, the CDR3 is TGTGCCAGCATCCGGGGTAGGGACACAGATACGCAGTATTTT.

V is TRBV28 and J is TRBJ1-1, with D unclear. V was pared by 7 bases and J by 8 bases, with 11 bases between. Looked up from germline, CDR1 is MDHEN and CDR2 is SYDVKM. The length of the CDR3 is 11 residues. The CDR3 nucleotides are TGTGCCAGCACCAGGACGAACGAAGCTTTCTTT. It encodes CASTRTNEAFF.

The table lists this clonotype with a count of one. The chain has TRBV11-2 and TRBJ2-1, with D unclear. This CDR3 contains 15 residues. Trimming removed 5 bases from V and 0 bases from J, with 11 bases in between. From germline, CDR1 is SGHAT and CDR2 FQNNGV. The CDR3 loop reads CASSQDPPSYNEQFF. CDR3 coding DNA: TGTGCCAGCAGCCAGGATCCCCCCTCCTACAATGAGCAGTTCTTC.

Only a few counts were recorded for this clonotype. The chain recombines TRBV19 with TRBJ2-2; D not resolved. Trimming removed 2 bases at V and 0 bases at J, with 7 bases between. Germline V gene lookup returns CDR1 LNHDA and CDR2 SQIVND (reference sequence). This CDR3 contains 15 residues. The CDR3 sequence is CASSIRAANTGELFF. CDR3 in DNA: TGTGCCAGTAGTATAAGGGCCGCGAACACCGGGGAGCTGTTTTTT.

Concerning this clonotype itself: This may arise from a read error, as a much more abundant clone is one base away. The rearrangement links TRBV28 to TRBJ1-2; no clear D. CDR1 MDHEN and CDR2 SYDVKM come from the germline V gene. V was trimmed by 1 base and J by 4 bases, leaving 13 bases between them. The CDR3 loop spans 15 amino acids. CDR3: CASSLLVATPYGYTF. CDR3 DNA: TGTGCCAGCAGTTTATTGGTGGCGACCCCCTATGGCTACACCTTC.

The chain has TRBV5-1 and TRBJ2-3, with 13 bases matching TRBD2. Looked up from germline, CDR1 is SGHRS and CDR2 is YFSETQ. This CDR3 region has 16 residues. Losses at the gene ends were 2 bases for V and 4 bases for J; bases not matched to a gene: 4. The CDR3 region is CASSLTSGGAPDTQYF. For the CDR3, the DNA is TGCGCCAGCAGCTTAACTAGCGGGGGGGCCCCAGATACGCAGTATTTT.

The CDR3 loop is CASSDSTGAPGDTQYF. The CDR3 DNA is TGTGCCAGCAGCGATTCGACAGGGGCGCCTGGAGATACGCAGTATTTT. The chain is built from TRBV6-8 and TRBJ2-3, with 8 bases identical to TRBD1. The CDR3 totals 16 residues. CDR1 is MNHGY, CDR2 SAAAGT, per germline. The V segment lost 6 bases and the J segment 5 bases; nucleotides outside the gene matches: 13.

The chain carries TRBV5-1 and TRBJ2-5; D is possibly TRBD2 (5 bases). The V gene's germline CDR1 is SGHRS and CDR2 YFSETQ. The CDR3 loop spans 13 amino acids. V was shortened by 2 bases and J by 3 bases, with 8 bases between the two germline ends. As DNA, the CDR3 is TGCGCCAGCAGCTTCAGGCGGGAAGAGACCCAGTACTTC. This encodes CASSFRREETQYF.

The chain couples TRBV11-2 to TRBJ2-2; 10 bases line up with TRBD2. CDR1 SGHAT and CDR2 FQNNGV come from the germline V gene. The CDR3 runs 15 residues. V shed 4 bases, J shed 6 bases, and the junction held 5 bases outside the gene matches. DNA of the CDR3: TGTGCCAGCAGCTGGACTAGCGGTAGGCCCGGGGAGCTGTTTTTT. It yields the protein CASSWTSGRPGELFF.

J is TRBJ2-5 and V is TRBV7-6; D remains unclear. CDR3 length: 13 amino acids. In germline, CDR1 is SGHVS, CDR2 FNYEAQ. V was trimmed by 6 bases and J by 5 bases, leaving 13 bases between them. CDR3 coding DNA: TGTGCCAGCAGTCGAAACCCGAGGGAGACCCAGTACTTC. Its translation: CASSRNPRETQYF.

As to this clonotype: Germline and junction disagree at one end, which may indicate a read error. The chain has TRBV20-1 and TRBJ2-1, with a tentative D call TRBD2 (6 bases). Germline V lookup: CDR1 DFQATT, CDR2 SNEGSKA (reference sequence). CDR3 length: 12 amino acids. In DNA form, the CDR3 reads TGCAGTGCTAGAGATCTGCGGGGAAACGTGATCTTC. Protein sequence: CSARDLRGNVIF.

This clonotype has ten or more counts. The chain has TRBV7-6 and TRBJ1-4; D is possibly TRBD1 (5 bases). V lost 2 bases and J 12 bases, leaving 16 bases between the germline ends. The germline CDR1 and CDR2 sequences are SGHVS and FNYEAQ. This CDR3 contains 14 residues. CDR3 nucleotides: TGTGCCAGCAGCTTATCGGGGGAAGGACGACAACTGTTTTTT. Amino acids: CASSLSGEGRQLFF.

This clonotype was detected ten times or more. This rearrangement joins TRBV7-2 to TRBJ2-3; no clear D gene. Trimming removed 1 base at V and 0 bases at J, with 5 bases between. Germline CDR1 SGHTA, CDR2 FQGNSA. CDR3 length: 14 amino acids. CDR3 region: CASSLDGSTDTQYF. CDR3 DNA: TGTGCCAGCAGCTTAGATGGCAGCACAGATACGCAGTATTTT.

CDR3 loop: CASSQEGQGSDGYTF. In nucleotides, the CDR3 is TGTGCCAGCAGCCAAGAGGGGCAGGGTAGCGACGGCTACACCTTC. This chain joins TRBV4-2 and TRBJ1-2; perhaps TRBD1 as D (5 bases). The V and J ends lost 0 bases and 8 bases respectively, with 16 bases between them. The CDR3 is 15 residues long. The germline V gene has CDR1 LGHNA and CDR2 YNFKEQ.

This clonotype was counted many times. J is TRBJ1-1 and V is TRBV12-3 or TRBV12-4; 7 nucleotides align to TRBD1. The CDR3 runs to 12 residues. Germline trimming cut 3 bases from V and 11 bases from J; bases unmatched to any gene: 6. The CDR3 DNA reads TGTGCCAGCAGTTTCATCCAGGGGGGGGCTTTCTTT. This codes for CASSFIQGGAFF.

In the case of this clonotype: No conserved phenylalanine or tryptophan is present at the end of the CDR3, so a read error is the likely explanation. CDR3 in amino acids: CASSLDPGEPLNSPLHL. Written as DNA, the CDR3 is TGTGCCAGCAGCTTGGACCCCGGGGAACCTTTGAATTCACCCCTCCACTTG. The rearrangement joins TRBV7-4 to TRBJ1-6; D is unclear. The CDR3 runs to 17 residues. The ends were cut back, 3 bases at V and 7 bases at J, with 19 bases in the middle. Germline V CDR1 and CDR2: SGHVT, SQSDAQ.

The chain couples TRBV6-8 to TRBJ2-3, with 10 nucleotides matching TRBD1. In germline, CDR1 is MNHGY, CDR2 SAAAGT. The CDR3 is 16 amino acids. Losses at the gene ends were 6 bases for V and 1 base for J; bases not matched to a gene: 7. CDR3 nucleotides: TGTGCCAGCAGCCCGACAGGGGGCGCGGGCACAGATACGCAGTATTTT. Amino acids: CASSPTGGAGTDTQYF.

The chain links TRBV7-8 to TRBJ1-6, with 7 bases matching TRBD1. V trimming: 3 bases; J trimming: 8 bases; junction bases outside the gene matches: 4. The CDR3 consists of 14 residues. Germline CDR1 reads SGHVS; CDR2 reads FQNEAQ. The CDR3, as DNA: TGTGCCAGCAGCTTGGCAGGGGGGTATTCACCCCTCCACTTT. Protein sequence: CASSLAGGYSPLHF.

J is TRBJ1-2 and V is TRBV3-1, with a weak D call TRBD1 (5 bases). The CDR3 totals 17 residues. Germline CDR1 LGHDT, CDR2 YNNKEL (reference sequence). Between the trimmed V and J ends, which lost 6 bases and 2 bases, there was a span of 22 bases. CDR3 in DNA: TGTGCCAGCAGAAAAGAAGGCGGGGCAGAGGCAAACTATGGCTACACCTTC. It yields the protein CASRKEGGAEANYGYTF.

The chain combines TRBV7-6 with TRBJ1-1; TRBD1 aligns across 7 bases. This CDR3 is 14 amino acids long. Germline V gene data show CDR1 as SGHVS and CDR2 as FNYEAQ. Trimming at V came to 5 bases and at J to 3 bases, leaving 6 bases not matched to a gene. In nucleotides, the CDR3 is TGTGCCAGCAGCCCACTAACAGGGGACACTGAAGCTTTCTTT. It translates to CASSPLTGDTEAFF.

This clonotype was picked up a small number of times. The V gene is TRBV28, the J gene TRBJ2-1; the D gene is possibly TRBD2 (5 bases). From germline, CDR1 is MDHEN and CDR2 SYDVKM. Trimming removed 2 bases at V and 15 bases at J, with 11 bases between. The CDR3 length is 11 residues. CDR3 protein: CASSLTGVLFF. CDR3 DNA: TGTGCCAGCAGTTTAACCGGGGTTCTGTTCTTC. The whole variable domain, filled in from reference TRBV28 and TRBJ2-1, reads DVKVTQSSRYLVKRTGEKVFLECVQDMDHENMFWYRQDPGLGLRLIYFSYDVKMKEKGDIPEGYSVSREKKERFSLILESASTNQTSMYLCASSLTGVLFFGPGTRLTVL.

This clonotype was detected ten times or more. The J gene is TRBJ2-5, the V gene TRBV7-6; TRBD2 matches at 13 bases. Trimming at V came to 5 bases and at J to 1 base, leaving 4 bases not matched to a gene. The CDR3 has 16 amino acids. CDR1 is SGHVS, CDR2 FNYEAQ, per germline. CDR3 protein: CASSRGLAGVQETQYF. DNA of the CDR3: TGTGCCAGCAGCCGTGGACTAGCGGGAGTCCAAGAGACCCAGTACTTC.

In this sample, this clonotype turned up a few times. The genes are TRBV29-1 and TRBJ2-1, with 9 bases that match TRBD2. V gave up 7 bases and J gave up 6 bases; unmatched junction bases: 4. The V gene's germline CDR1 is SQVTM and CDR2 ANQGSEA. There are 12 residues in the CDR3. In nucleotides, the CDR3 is TGCAGCGCTGATAGCGGGAGCAATGAGCAGTTCTTC. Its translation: CSADSGSNEQFF.

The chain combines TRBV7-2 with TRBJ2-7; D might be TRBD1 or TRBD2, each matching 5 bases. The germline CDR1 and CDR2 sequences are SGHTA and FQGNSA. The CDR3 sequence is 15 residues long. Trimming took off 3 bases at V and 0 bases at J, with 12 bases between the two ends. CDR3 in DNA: TGTGCCAGCAGCTTTGAGGGGATAAGCTCCTACGAGCAGTACTTC. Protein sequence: CASSFEGISSYEQYF.

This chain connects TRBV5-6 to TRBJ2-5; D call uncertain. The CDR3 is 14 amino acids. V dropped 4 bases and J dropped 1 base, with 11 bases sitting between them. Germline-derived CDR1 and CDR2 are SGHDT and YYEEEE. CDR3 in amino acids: CASSPTRSQETQYF. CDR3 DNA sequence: TGTGCCAGCAGCCCCACGCGGTCCCAAGAGACCCAGTACTTC.

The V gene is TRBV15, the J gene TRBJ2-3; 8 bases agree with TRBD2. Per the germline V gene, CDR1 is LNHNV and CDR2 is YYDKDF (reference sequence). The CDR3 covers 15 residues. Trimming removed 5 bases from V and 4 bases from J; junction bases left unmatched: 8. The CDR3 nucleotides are TGTGCCACCAGCTCCAGCGGGAGTGACGCAGATACGCAGTATTTT. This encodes CATSSSGSDADTQYF.